This T cell receptor (beta chain) was found in a study of T cell repertoires in aging, cancer and after chemotherapy. Turning to the study itself: Pre- and post-chemotherapy samples were paired from chronic lymphocytic leukemia patients treated with fludarabine- or bendamustine-based regimens.

This clonotype is labeled medium-sized. A mixed TRB-A/B primer pool amplified rearranged TRB by multiplex touch-down PCR. TCRdb reprocessed the multiplex PCR reads via MiXCR and lists one record per CDR3 protein. The data hold about 6,400 distinct CDR3 sequences, with 21% observed a single time. Amplification of TCR beta used genomic DNA extracted from peripheral blood. This clonotype was sampled from a human donor with a blood cancer. The specimen sequenced was blood.

The CDR3: CASSLVLRTGGSYYGYTF. CDR3 in DNA: TGTGCCAGCAGCTTAGTGTTAAGGACAGGGGGCTCTTACTATGGCTACACCTTC. The chain employs TRBV13 and TRBJ1-2, with 11 bases lining up with TRBD1. Germline trimming cut 1 base from V and 3 bases from J; bases unmatched to any gene: 10. CDR1 is PRHDT and CDR2 is FYEKMQ in the germline V gene (reference sequence). There are 18 residues in the CDR3.